Listed below are T cell receptor beta chains from one sample, sequenced in a study of T cell clusters in autoimmune cytopenias. TCRdb re-called the multiplex PCR reads and shows each CDR3 protein once, DNA omitted. In total, the table holds some 11,000 distinct CDR3 sequences. The same data also contributed to another study, on T cell repertoires in aging, cancer and after chemotherapy.

Sequenced input: peripheral blood. All receptors derive from a human donor in good health. The CDR3 runs from the conserved cysteine through the conserved F or W. Size is omitted from some rows. Given values are once, few, many or a class for expanded clones.

v_call	clone_size	j_call	cdr3_aa
TRBV6-4	NA	TRBJ2-3	CASSDSAGGPTDTQYF
TRBV5-1	NA	TRBJ1-6	CASSFGAGTALIGSPLHF
TRBV7-2	NA	TRBJ2-1	CASSLAWGGQFF
TRBV12-3/TRBV12-4	NA	TRBJ2-7	CASSSPGQGTYEQYF
TRBV7-2	NA	TRBJ2-1	CASSLPFAGGHNEQFF
TRBV2	NA	TRBJ2-2	CAGARGPNTGELFF
TRBV12-3/TRBV12-4	NA	TRBJ1-3	CASSSQGQVGGNTIYF
TRBV5-4	NA	TRBJ1-2	CASSLLGDNYGYTF
TRBV27	NA	TRBJ2-3	CASSLRTNAGTQYF
TRBV6-5	medium-sized	TRBJ1-2	CASSYNRVAGGYTF
TRBV7-6	NA	TRBJ2-3	CASSPLAGGTDTQYF
TRBV6-1	NA	TRBJ2-5	CASSYGVGSEETQYF
TRBV7-9	medium-sized	TRBJ2-3	CASSQTGTGADTQYF
TRBV5-1	NA	TRBJ1-2	CASSFGDMSNYGYTF
TRBV28	NA	TRBJ2-1	CASSLLEGAQDEQFF
TRBV20-1	medium-sized	TRBJ1-6	CSARDLRGSRNSPLHF
TRBV7-9	NA	TRBJ2-3	CASSFPRGGADTQYF
TRBV5-6	NA	TRBJ1-5	CASSLWNRVGSNQPQHF
TRBV6-5	medium-sized	TRBJ1-1	CASSRGGVNTEAFF
TRBV10-3	medium-sized	TRBJ2-7	CAISENSLTYEQYF
TRBV11-1	medium-sized	TRBJ2-3	CASSLGPQDTQYF
TRBV30	NA	TRBJ1-6	CAWNSLRGGSPLHF
TRBV11-2	NA	TRBJ2-1	CASSLVGSGGDNEQFF
TRBV5-1	NA	TRBJ2-5	CASGGTGNFQETQYF
TRBV4-1	NA	TRBJ2-1	CASSQGNGRDEQFF
TRBV7-9	NA	TRBJ2-1	CASSSTSGGNEQFF
TRBV12-3/TRBV12-4	NA	TRBJ2-5	CASSPAGTSTPGAQYF
TRBV5-4	NA	TRBJ2-5	CASSWGLAGPQETQYF
TRBV20-1	NA	TRBJ2-5	CSARGSGRQETQYF
TRBV7-9	NA	TRBJ2-7	CASSQDLSLGIPYEQYF
TRBV4-1	NA	TRBJ1-2	CASSHWGTGCYTF
TRBV6-5	NA	TRBJ2-7	CASTYWSSGGNYEQYF
TRBV6-5	NA	TRBJ2-1	CASSEGTSGGHTFYSEQFF
TRBV6-1	NA	TRBJ1-1	CASSEGTGGHTEAFF
TRBV25-1	NA	TRBJ2-5	CASSELADDQETQYF
TRBV4-2	NA	TRBJ1-2	CASSQEGTGASANYGYTF
TRBV30	medium-sized	TRBJ2-5	CAWKGWSGQETQYF
TRBV20-1	NA	TRBJ2-3	CSASGGPSADTQYF
TRBV12-3/TRBV12-4	medium-sized	TRBJ2-3	CASIKQGTPSTDTQYF
TRBV7-9	NA	TRBJ2-1	CASSLAQPGASSSYNEQFF